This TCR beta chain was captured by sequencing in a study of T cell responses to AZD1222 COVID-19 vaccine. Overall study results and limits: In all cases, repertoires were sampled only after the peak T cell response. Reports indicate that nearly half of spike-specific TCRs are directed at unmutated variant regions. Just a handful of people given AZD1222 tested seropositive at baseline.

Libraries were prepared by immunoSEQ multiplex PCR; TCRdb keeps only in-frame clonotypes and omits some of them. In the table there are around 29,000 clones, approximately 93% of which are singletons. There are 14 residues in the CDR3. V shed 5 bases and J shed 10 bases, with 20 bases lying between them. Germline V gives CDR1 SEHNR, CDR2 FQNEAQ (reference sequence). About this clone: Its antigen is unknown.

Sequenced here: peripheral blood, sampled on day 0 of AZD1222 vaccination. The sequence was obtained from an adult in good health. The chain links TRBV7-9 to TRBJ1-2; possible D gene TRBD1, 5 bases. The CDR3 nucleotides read TGTGCCAGCAGCCATCTTCAAACAGGAAAGGACTACACCTTC. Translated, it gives CASSHLQTGKDYTF.